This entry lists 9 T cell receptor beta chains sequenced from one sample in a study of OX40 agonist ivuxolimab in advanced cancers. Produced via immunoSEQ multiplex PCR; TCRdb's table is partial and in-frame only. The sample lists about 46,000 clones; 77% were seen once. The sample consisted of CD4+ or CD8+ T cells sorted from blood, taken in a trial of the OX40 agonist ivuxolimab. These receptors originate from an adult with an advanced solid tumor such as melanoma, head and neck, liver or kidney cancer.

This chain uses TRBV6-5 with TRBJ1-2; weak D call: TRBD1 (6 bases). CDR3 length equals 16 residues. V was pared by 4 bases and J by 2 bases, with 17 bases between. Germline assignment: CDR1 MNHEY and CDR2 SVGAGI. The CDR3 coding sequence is TGTGCCAGCAGTTCCCCGCCTTCTACAGGGAACTATGGCTACACCTTC. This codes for CASSSPPSTGNYGYTF.

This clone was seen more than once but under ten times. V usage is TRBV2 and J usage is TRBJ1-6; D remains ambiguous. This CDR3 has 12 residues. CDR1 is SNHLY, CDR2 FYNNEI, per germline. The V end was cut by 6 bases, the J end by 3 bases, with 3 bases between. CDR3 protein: CASRNYNSPLHF. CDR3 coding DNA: TGTGCCAGCAGAAACTATAATTCACCCCTCCACTTT.

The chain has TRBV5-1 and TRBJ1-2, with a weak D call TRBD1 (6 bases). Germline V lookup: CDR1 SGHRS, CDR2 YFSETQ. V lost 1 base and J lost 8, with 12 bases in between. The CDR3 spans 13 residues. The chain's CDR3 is CASSLQGQEGYTF. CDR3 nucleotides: TGCGCCAGCAGCTTGCAGGGGCAGGAGGGCTACACCTTC.

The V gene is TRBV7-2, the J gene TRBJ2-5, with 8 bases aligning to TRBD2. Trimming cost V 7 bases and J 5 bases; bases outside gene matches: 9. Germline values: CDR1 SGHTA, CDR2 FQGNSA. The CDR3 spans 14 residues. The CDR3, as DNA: TGTGCCAGCACCATGAGCGGGAGTGAGGAGACCCAGTACTTC. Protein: CASTMSGSEETQYF.

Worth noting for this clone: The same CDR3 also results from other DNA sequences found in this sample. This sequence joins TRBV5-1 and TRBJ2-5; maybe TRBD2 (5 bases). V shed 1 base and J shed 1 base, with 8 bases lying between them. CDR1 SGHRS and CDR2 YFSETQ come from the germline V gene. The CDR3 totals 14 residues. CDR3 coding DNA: TGCGCCAGCAGCTTGTCGGGAACCCAAGAGACCCAGTACTTC. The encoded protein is CASSLSGTQETQYF.

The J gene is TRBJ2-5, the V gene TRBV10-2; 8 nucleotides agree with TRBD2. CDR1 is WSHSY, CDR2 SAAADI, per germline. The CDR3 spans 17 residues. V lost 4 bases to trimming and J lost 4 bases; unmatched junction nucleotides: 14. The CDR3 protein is CASSGGPGREVRETQYF. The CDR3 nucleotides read TGCGCCAGCAGTGGGGGGCCCGGGAGGGAGGTTCGAGAGACCCAGTACTTC.

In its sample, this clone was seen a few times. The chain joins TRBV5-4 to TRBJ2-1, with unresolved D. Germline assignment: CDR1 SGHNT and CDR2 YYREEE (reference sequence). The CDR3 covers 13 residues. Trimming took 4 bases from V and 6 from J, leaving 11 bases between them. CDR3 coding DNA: TGTGCCAGCAGCCACGCACCTACCAATGAGCAGTTCTTC. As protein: CASSHAPTNEQFF.

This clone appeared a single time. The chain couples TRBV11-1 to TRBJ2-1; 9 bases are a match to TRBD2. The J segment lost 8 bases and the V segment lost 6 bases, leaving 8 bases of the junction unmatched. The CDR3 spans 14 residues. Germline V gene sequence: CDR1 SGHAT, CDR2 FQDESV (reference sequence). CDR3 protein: CASRLGTSFHEQFF. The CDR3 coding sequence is TGTGCCAGCAGACTCGGGACTAGCTTCCATGAGCAGTTCTTC.

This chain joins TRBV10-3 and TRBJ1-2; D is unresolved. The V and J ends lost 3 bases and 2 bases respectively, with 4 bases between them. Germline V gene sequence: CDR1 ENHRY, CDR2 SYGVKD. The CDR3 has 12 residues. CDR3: CAISDGNYGYTF. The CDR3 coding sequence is TGTGCCATCAGTGACGGAAACTATGGCTACACCTTC.